The 10 T cell receptor beta chains presented below share a single source sample, sequenced in a study of identical twins. TCRdb processed the 5' RACE reads anew with MiXCR; each CDR3 protein has one entry. The table shows 450,000 to 650,000 distinct CDR3 sequences, with 13% to 15% occurring only once. These records were also assigned to another study, of yellow fever vaccine responses in identical twins.

The source material was CD4+ T cells sorted from blood. The source is a woman between 18 and 29 years old in good health.

V usage is TRBV14 and J usage is TRBJ2-1; 9 bases line up with TRBD2. CDR1 is SGHDN and CDR2 is FVKESK in the germline V gene. The V and J ends lost 4 bases and 4 bases, in that order; junction bases with no gene match: 5. The CDR3 sequence is 15 residues long. Here the CDR3 DNA reads TGTGCCAGCAGCCCCCAGCTAGCGGGGTACAATGAGCAGTTCTTC. Translating gives CASSPQLAGYNEQFF.

The chain employs TRBV20-1 and TRBJ2-1; D ambiguous. Germline-derived CDR1 and CDR2 are DFQATT and SNEGSKA (reference sequence). This CDR3 spans 11 amino acids. V was trimmed by 2 bases and J by 9 bases, leaving 8 bases between them. In nucleotides, the CDR3 is TGCAGTGCTAGATCGCGAGGTGAGCAGTTCTTC. Its translation: CSARSRGEQFF.

The chain has TRBV24-1 and TRBJ2-3; D is perhaps TRBD1 or TRBD2 (5 bases each). The length of the CDR3 is 12 residues. The germline V gene has CDR1 KGHDR and CDR2 SFDVKD. V gave up 7 bases and J gave up 5 bases, with 9 bases separating them. CDR3 residues: CATSQGVDTQYF. The DNA for the CDR3 is TGTGCCACCAGCCAGGGAGTAGATACGCAGTATTTT.

This clonotype showed up many times. The V call is TRBV6-1, the J call TRBJ2-3, with 10 nucleotides matching TRBD2. V lost 5 bases and J lost 2; bases outside the gene matches: 7. The germline CDR1 and CDR2 sequences are MNHNS and SASEGT. The CDR3 runs to 16 residues. The CDR3 DNA reads TGTGCCAGCAGTACCCTAGCGGGGGCCTACACAGATACGCAGTATTTT. The encoded protein is CASSTLAGAYTDTQYF.

This chain links TRBV28 with TRBJ2-2, with D hard to call. The CDR3 length is 13 residues. Germline values: CDR1 MDHEN, CDR2 SYDVKM. V dropped 3 bases and J dropped 17 bases, with 19 bases sitting between them. This CDR3 is CASSFRRARGCFF. In nucleotides, the CDR3 is TGTGCCAGCAGTTTCCGCCGTGCCCGCGGCTGTTTTTTT.

This clonotype was observed a handful of times. This rearrangement joins TRBV20-1 to TRBJ1-2, with D unresolved. The CDR3 has 13 amino acids. Germline assignment: CDR1 DFQATT and CDR2 SNEGSKA (reference sequence). V lost 0 bases and J lost 3, with 8 bases in between. Here the CDR3 reads CSARDYTDYGYTF. In DNA form, the CDR3 reads TGCAGTGCTAGAGATTACACTGACTATGGCTACACCTTC.

This clonotype was seen only a few times. The V call is TRBV11-2, the J call TRBJ2-1; D is uncertain. Germline lookup yields CDR1 SGHAT and CDR2 FQNNGV. The CDR3 contains 15 residues. V was shortened by 2 bases and J by 6 bases, with 14 bases between the two germline ends. CDR3 coding DNA: TGTGCCAGCAGCTTAAACCCTCTGGGCGGCAATGAGCAGTTCTTC. Translation gives CASSLNPLGGNEQFF.

This clonotype turned up a few times. V gene TRBV2 combines with J gene TRBJ2-6; no clear D gene. Trimming stripped 0 bases from V and 1 base from J, with 13 bases between. This CDR3 comprises 18 residues. The V gene's germline CDR1 is SNHLY and CDR2 FYNNEI. CDR3 loop: CASSEASQAVSGANVLTF. The CDR3 DNA reads as TGTGCCAGCAGTGAAGCGAGTCAGGCCGTATCTGGGGCCAACGTCCTGACTTTC.

This clonotype was seen only a few times. The chain carries TRBV6-5 and TRBJ1-6; no clear D gene. This CDR3 is 14 amino acids long. Germline V lookup: CDR1 MNHEY, CDR2 SVGAGI. Trimming removed 2 bases at V and 5 bases at J, with 7 bases between. The CDR3 region has the DNA TGTGCCAGCAGTTACGGGAGGAATAATTCACCCCTCCACTTT. Its protein product is CASSYGRNNSPLHF.

The sample holds a few counts of this clonotype. CDR3 in amino acids: CASSLWTGGRTGELFF. CDR3 coding DNA: TGTGCCAGCAGTTTATGGACAGGGGGCAGAACCGGGGAGCTGTTTTTT. This chain joins TRBV12-3 or TRBV12-4 and TRBJ2-2, with 11 bases identical to TRBD1. V lost 2 bases and J lost 5; bases outside the gene matches: 4. The CDR3 is 16 residues long.